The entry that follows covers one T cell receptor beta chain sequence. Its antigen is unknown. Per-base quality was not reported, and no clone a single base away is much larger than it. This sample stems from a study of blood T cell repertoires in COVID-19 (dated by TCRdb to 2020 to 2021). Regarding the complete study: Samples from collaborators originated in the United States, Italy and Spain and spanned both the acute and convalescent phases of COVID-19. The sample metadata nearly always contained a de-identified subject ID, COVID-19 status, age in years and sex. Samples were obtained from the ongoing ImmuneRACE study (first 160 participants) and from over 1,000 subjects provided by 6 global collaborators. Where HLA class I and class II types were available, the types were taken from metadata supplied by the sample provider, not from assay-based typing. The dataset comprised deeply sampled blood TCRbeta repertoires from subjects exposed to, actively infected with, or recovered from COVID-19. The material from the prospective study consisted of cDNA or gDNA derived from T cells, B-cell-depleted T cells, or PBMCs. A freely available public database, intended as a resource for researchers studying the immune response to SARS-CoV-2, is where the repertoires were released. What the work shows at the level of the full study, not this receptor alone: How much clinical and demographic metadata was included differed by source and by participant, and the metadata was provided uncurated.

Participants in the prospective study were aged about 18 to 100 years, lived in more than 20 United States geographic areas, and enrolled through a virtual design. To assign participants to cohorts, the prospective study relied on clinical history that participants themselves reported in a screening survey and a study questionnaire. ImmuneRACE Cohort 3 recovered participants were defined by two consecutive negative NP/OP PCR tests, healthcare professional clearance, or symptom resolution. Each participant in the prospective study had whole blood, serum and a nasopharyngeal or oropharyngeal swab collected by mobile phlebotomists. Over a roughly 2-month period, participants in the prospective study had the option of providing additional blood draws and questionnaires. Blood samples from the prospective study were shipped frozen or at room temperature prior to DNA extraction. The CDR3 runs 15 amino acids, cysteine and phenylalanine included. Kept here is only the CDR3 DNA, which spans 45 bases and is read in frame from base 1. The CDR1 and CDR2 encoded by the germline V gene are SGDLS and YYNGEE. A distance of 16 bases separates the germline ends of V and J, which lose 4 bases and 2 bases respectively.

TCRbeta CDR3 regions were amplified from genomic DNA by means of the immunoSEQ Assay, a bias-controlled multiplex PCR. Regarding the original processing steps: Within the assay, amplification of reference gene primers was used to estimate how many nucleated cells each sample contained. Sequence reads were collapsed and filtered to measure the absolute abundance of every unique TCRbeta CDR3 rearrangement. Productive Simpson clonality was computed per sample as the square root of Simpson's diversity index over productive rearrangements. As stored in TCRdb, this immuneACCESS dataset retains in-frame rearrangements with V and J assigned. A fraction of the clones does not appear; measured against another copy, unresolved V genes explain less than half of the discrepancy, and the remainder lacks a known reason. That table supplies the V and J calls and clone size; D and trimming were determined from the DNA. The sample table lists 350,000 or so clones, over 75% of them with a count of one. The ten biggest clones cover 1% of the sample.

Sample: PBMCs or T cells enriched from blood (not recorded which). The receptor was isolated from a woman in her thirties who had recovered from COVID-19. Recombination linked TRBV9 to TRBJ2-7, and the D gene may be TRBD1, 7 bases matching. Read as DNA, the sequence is TGTGCCAGCAGCCCCTGGACAGGAGGGGCCTACGAGCAGTACTTC. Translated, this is CASSPWTGGAYEQYF. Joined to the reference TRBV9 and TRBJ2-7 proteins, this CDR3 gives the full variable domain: DSGVTQTPKHLITATGQRVTLRCSPRSGDLSVYWYQQSLDQGLQFLIQYYNGEERAKGNILERFSAQQFPDLHSELNLSSLELGDSALYFCASSPWTGGAYEQYFGPGTRLTVT.